This TCR beta chain was sequenced for a study of blood T cell repertoires in COVID-19. Study processing details: Nucleated cell counts were estimated from reference gene primer amplification. Libraries were prepared by immunoSEQ multiplex PCR; TCRdb keeps only in-frame clonotypes and omits some of them. V and J calls and clone size are those listed in that table; D and trimming were worked out from the DNA. The sample has around 130,000 clones; around 80% are singletons. This clone was counted once. Germline assignment: CDR1 LNHNV and CDR2 YYDKDF (reference sequence). The CDR3 runs 15 residues. V shed 1 base and J 7 bases; nucleotides not matched to a gene: 5.

This receptor was taken from a man in his forties with acute COVID-19. The specimen was PBMCs or T cells enriched from blood (not recorded which). V usage is TRBV15 and J usage is TRBJ1-5; 9 bases are a match to TRBD1. The CDR3: CATSRAGTGTQPQHF. Here the CDR3 DNA reads TGTGCCACCAGCAGAGCCGGGACAGGGACGCAGCCCCAGCATTTT.